Sequencing of this T cell receptor (beta chain) was carried out in a study of STAT5B mutations in CD4+ large granular lymphocyte leukemia. With V trimmed by 4 bases and J by 4 bases, 4 bases remained unmatched. The CDR3 loop spans 15 amino acids. The V gene's germline CDR1 is SGHRS and CDR2 YFSETQ. Sequenced by immunoSEQ multiplex PCR; TCRdb stores in-frame clones only, minus some. The table has roughly 36,000 clones, roughly 71% seen once; the top ten hold 2.5% to 3%. The specimen sequenced was CD4+ T cells from blood buffy coats. This TCR came from a human donor in good health. The chain uses TRBV5-1 and TRBJ2-2; 10 bases are a match to TRBD1. The CDR3 nucleotides read TGCGCCAGCAGCGGCGACAGGGGGCCCACCGGGGAGCTGTTTTTT. Its translation: CASSGDRGPTGELFF.